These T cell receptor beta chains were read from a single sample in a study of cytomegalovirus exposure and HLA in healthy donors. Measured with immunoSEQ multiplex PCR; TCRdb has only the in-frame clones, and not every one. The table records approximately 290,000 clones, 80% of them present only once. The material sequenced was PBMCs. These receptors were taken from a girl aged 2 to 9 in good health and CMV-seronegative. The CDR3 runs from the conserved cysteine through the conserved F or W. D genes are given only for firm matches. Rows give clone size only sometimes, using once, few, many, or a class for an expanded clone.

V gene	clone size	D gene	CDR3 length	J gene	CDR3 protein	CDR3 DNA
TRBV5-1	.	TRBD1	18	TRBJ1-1	CASSTSTGTGGWNTEAFF	TGCGCCAGCAGCACCTCCACCGGGACAGGGGGCTGGAACACTGAAGCTTTCTTT
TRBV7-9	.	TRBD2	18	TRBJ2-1	CASSSSWRGSGRNNEQFF	TGTGCCAGCAGCTCCTCATGGAGAGGTAGCGGGAGGAATAATGAGCAGTTCTTC
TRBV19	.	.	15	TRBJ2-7	CASSIVAGASYEQYF	TGTGCCAGTAGTATAGTAGCAGGGGCCAGCTACGAGCAGTACTTC
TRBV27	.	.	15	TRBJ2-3	CASSRWVGHTDTQYF	TGTGCCAGCAGCCGTTGGGTAGGACATACAGATACGCAGTATTTT
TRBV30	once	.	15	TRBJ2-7	CAWSVWRSKPYEQYF	TGTGCCTGGAGTGTATGGAGAAGTAAGCCCTACGAGCAGTACTTC
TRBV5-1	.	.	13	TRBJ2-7	CASSQNQDDEQYF	TGCGCCAGCAGCCAGAACCAAGATGACGAGCAGTACTTC
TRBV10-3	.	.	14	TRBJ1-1	CAISATTSGTEAFF	TGTGCCATCAGTGCCACTACTTCGGGCACTGAAGCTTTCTTT
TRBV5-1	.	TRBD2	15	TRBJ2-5	CASSLVRGVGETQYF	TGCGCCAGCAGCTTGGTACGGGGGGTAGGAGAGACCCAGTACTTC
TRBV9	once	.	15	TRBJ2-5	CASSVGSGGGETQYF	TGTGCCAGCAGCGTAGGGTCAGGTGGCGGGGAGACCCAGTACTTC
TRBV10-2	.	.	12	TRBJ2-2	CASSDGGGELFF	TGCGCCAGCAGTGATGGAGGCGGGGAGCTGTTTTTT
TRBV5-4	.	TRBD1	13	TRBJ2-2	CASSGTVPGELFF	TGTGCCAGCAGCGGGACAGTGCCCGGGGAGCTGTTTTTT
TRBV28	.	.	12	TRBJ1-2	CASSLWTNRRAF	TGTGCCAGCAGTTTATGGACCAATCGACGGGCCTTC
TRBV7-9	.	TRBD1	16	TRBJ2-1	CASSPPTGPNYNEQFF	TGTGCCAGCAGCCCACCGACAGGGCCCAACTACAATGAGCAGTTCTTC
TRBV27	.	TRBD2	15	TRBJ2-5	CASSPLTSGAETQYF	TGTGCCAGCAGCCCCCTGACTAGCGGGGCAGAGACCCAGTACTTC
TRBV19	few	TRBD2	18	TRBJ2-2	CASSIVGLAGPTPGELFF	TGTGCCAGTAGTATAGTGGGACTAGCGGGACCTACCCCCGGGGAGCTGTTTTTT
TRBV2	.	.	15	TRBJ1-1	CASSEREAANTEAFF	TGTGCCAGCAGTGAACGAGAGGCAGCGAACACTGAAGCTTTCTTT
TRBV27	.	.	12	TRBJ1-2	CASGETRDGYTF	TGTGCCAGTGGGGAGACAAGGGATGGCTACACCTTC
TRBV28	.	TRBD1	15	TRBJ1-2	CASSQGQGGTYGYTF	TGTGCCAGCAGCCAAGGACAGGGGGGGACGTATGGCTACACCTTC
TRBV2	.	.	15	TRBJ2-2	CASRYQTVNTGELFF	TGTGCCAGCAGGTATCAGACAGTGAACACCGGGGAGCTGTTTTTT
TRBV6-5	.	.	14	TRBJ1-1	CASKTGLRNTEAFF	TGTGCCAGCAAAACGGGACTGAGGAACACTGAAGCTTTCTTT
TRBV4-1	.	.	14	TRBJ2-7	CASSQGNSGYEQYF	TGCGCCAGCAGCCAAGGAAATTCGGGCTACGAGCAGTACTTC
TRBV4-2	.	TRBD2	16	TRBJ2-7	CASSQEGVAGEYEQYF	TGTGCCAGCAGCCAAGAAGGAGTAGCGGGAGAATACGAGCAGTACTTC
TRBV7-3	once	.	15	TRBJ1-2	CASSLTPGPLYGYTF	TGTGCCAGCAGCTTAACTCCGGGTCCATTGTATGGCTACACCTTC
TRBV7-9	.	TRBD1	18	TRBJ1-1	CASSLESQSTGWGTEAFF	TGTGCCAGCAGCTTAGAGTCCCAATCGACAGGGTGGGGCACTGAAGCTTTCTTT
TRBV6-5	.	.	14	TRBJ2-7	CASSYSVEGYEQYF	TGTGCCAGCAGTTACTCGGTCGAGGGCTACGAGCAGTACTTC
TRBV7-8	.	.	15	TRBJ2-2	CASSHYRVDTGELFF	TGTGCCAGCAGCCACTACAGGGTCGACACCGGGGAGCTGTTTTTT
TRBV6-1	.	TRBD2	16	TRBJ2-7	CASSDGSGGHPYEQYF	TGTGCCAGCAGTGATGGGAGCGGGGGTCACCCCTACGAGCAGTACTTC
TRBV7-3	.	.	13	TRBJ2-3	CASSLDTTDTQYF	TGTGCCAGCAGCTTAGACACCACAGATACGCAGTATTTT